This passage covers 18 T cell receptor beta chains from one sample sequenced in a study of T cells after yellow fever vaccination (dated by TCRdb to between 2018 and 2020). The treatment or condition label, read with the paper, signifies: live attenuated yellow fever vaccine strain. Receptors were amplified or captured by 5' RACE. The instrument given in TCRdb is Illumina HiSeq 2500. TCRdb cleaned the public reads at Q25 with fastp, built clones with MiXCR and kept in-frame beta chains. Each entry merges the rows of one CDR3 protein and shows their most common DNA and genes. The sample table shows under 550,000 distinct CDR3 sequences, and about a fifth are seen once. The top ten clonotypes cover about a sixth of the sample. The sample here was PBMCs, taken around 3 weeks after the first yellow fever vaccination. These receptors were taken from a man aged 18-30 years who received the YFV17D yellow fever vaccine.

This clonotype was seen a handful of times. The chain carries TRBV5-1 and TRBJ1-4; D is perhaps TRBD1 (5 bases). Between the trimmed V and J ends, which lost 0 bases and 7 bases, there was a span of 10 bases. The germline V gene encodes CDR1 SGHRS and CDR2 YFSETQ. The CDR3 is made up of 14 amino acids. The CDR3 loop is CASSLAGVREKLFF. For the CDR3, the DNA is TGCGCCAGCAGCTTGGCGGGGGTCCGTGAAAAACTGTTTTTT.

This clonotype was detected only a few times. V is TRBV5-5 and J is TRBJ1-5; D gene unclear. The CDR3 is made up of 13 amino acids. Germline CDR1 and CDR2: SGHKS and YYEKEE (reference sequence). V was cut by 3 bases and J by 0 bases, with 4 bases left in between. The CDR3, as DNA: TGTGCCAGCAGCTCTTCTAGCAATCAGCCCCAGCATTTT. Translating gives CASSSSSNQPQHF.

The chain uses TRBV5-1 and TRBJ1-4; 8 bases align to TRBD1. The CDR3 is 15 amino acids. Per germline, CDR1 SGHRS and CDR2 YFSETQ. V shed 0 bases, J shed 7 bases, and the junction held 5 bases outside the gene matches. CDR3 residues: CASSLGAQGVEKLFF. The DNA for the CDR3 is TGCGCCAGCAGCTTGGGGGCACAGGGGGTTGAAAAACTGTTTTTT.

There are a few counts of this clonotype. V usage is TRBV12-3 or TRBV12-4 and J usage is TRBJ1-1; 10 nucleotides match TRBD1. The CDR3 runs 14 residues. V was clipped by 7 bases and J by 1 base; unmatched bases: 3. Here the CDR3 DNA reads TGTGCCAGCACCCGGACAGGGGGGAACACTGAAGCTTTCTTT. The encoded protein is CASTRTGGNTEAFF.

V usage is TRBV19 and J usage is TRBJ2-1; D possibly corresponds to TRBD1 (6 bases). Germline values: CDR1 LNHDA, CDR2 SQIVND (reference sequence). The CDR3 extends over 15 amino acids. V lost 3 bases to trimming and J lost 2 bases, with 11 bases between them. CDR3 nucleotide sequence: TGTGCCAGTAGTATTTACTGGACAGCCTACAATGAGCAGTTCTTC. Its protein product is CASSIYWTAYNEQFF.

This clonotype was seen a few times. The rearrangement joins TRBV5-1 to TRBJ2-2; 9 nucleotides line up with TRBD1. This CDR3 spans 14 amino acids. Looked up from germline, CDR1 is SGHRS and CDR2 is YFSETQ. Trimming removed 2 bases from V and 6 bases from J; junction bases left unmatched: 2. The CDR3 loop is CASSFWTGAGELFF. For the CDR3, the DNA is TGCGCCAGCAGCTTCTGGACAGGGGCCGGGGAGCTGTTTTTT.

The chain joins TRBV12-3 or TRBV12-4 to TRBJ2-5; TRBD1 matches 7 bases. The CDR3 extends over 14 amino acids. Trimming at V came to 6 bases and at J to 1 base, leaving 5 bases not matched to a gene. The CDR3, as DNA: TGTGCCAGCAGGTCGACAGGGTTCCAAGAGACCCAGTACTTC. It is translated as CASRSTGFQETQYF.

The V call is TRBV5-1, the J call TRBJ2-5, with D possibly being TRBD2 (5 bases). Germline assignment: CDR1 SGHRS and CDR2 YFSETQ. This CDR3 spans 15 amino acids. Trimming removed 0 bases from V and 2 bases from J, with 11 bases in between. In DNA, the CDR3 is TGCGCCAGCAGCTTGGGAATTGAGCGGCAAGAGACCCAGTACTTC. Its translation: CASSLGIERQETQYF. The entire variable domain, with the rest obtained from reference TRBV5-1 and TRBJ2-5, is as follows: KAGVTQTPRYLIKTRGQQVTLSCSPISGHRSVSWYQQTPGQGLQFLFEYFSETQRNKGNFPGRFSGRQFSNSRSEMNVSTLELGDSALYLCASSLGIERQETQYFGPGTRLLVL.

The rearrangement uses TRBV6-1 and TRBJ2-7, with TRBD1 as a possible D gene (5 bases). V was trimmed by 7 bases and J by 0 bases, leaving 10 bases between them. Germline CDR1 and CDR2: MNHNS and SASEGT. CDR3 size: 13 residues. DNA for the CDR3: TGTGCCAGCAACAACAGGCCCTCCTACGAGCAGTACTTC. Its translation: CASNNRPSYEQYF.

This clonotype was counted only a few times. The rearrangement uses TRBV29-1 and TRBJ1-3; no clear D gene. The CDR3 runs to 13 residues. Trimming took 3 bases from V and 3 from J, leaving 9 bases between them. The germline CDR1 and CDR2 sequences are SQVTM and ANQGSEA. The CDR3 coding sequence is TGCAGCGTTGATGAAGGGTTTGGAAACACCATATATTTT. This codes for CSVDEGFGNTIYF. Combining the CDR3 with reference TRBV29-1 and TRBJ1-3 gives the whole variable domain SAVISQKPSRDICQRGTSLTIQCQVDSQVTMMFWYRQQPGQSLTLIATANQGSEATYESGFVIDKFPISRPNLTFSTLTVSNMSPEDSSIYLCSVDEGFGNTIYFGEGSWLTVV.

This clonotype was picked up many times. The chain combines TRBV7-9 with TRBJ2-2; D unresolved. There are 17 residues in the CDR3. From germline, CDR1 is SEHNR and CDR2 FQNEAQ (reference sequence). The V end was cut by 1 base, the J end by 4 bases, with 16 bases between. The CDR3 bases are TGTGCCAGCAGCTTAGGACTTGAGGTTCTTACCACCGGGGAGCTGTTTTTT. As protein: CASSLGLEVLTTGELFF.

CDR3 nucleotides: TGTGCCAGCAGCTTAGAGTATGGGAATCAGCCCCAGCATTTT. This codes for CASSLEYGNQPQHF. The J gene is TRBJ1-5, the V gene TRBV7-2, with unresolved D. Per the germline V gene, CDR1 is SGHTA and CDR2 is FQGNSA. The length of the CDR3 is 14 residues. Trimming left V 1 base short and J 4 bases short, with 8 bases between.

A few counts support this clonotype. The chain couples TRBV5-8 to TRBJ2-1; D is possibly TRBD1 (5 bases). Germline V lookup: CDR1 SGHTS, CDR2 YDEGEE. V was pared by 8 bases and J by 9 bases, with 24 bases between. This CDR3 is built from 15 residues. Here the CDR3 reads CARRRKGRGNGEQFF. The CDR3 DNA reads as TGTGCCAGGAGACGTAAGGGGCGCGGTAACGGTGAGCAGTTCTTC.

The V gene is TRBV28, the J gene TRBJ1-5; a weak D match, TRBD1 (6 bases). The germline V gene encodes CDR1 MDHEN and CDR2 SYDVKM. The CDR3 runs to 17 residues. The germline V and J ends were trimmed by 7 bases and 1 base, with 20 bases remaining between them. CDR3 sequence: CASNNDGWGLSNQPQHF. The CDR3 region has the DNA TGTGCCAGCAACAATGACGGGTGGGGGCTAAGCAATCAGCCCCAGCATTTT.

This clonotype has at least ten counts. This chain joins TRBV20-1 and TRBJ1-3; no firm D call. Germline assignment: CDR1 DFQATT and CDR2 SNEGSKA (reference sequence). Trimming removed 0 bases from V and 0 bases from J, with 9 bases in between. The CDR3 is 15 residues long. Here the CDR3 DNA reads TGCAGTGCTAGAGATATGGACCCCTCTGGAAACACCATATATTTT. Its translation: CSARDMDPSGNTIYF.

The rearrangement links TRBV7-2 to TRBJ2-3; no reliable D call. Germline V gene data show CDR1 as SGHTA and CDR2 as FQGNSA. V was cut by 5 bases and J by 7 bases, with 13 bases left in between. CDR3 length: 13 residues. CDR3 in amino acids: CASSPPSAYTQYF. In DNA, the CDR3 is TGTGCCAGCAGCCCGCCTAGTGCATATACGCAGTATTTT.

This clonotype turned up a few times. For the CDR3, the DNA is TGTGCCAGTAGTCTAAATACCGGGACAGGATGGGCCGGGGAGCTGTTTTTT. This gives the protein CASSLNTGTGWAGELFF. V usage is TRBV19 and J usage is TRBJ2-2, with 8 bases fitting TRBD1. V shed 5 bases and J 6 bases; nucleotides not matched to a gene: 14. The CDR3 is 17 residues long. Germline-derived CDR1 and CDR2 are LNHDA and SQIVND (reference sequence).

This clonotype was observed a few times. The chain carries TRBV20-1 and TRBJ2-1; 9 bases map to TRBD1. Germline CDR1 reads DFQATT; CDR2 reads SNEGSKA (reference sequence). The length of the CDR3 is 12 residues. V lost 6 bases, J lost 6 bases, and 3 bases stayed unmatched. The CDR3 nucleotides read TGCAGTGCAACGACAGGGGGCAATGAGCAGTTCTTC. Protein product: CSATTGGNEQFF.